Listed below are T cell receptor beta chains from one sample, sequenced in a study of T cells in Graves' hyperthyroidism and ophthalmopathy. TCRdb processed the multiplex PCR reads anew with MiXCR; each CDR3 protein has one entry. The repertoire consists of about 460,000 distinct CDR3 sequences, with 20% to 25% occurring once and the leading ten covering 49%. Sequencing was carried out using blood. These receptors were collected from a woman in her seventies with Graves' ophthalmopathy. CDR3s include the opening cysteine and the closing phenylalanine or tryptophan. A D gene is named only where the DNA matches it firmly. Only some rows state a clone size, as once, few, many or a class for expanded clones.

NA	TRBD1	TRBJ1-2	TRBV7-9	TGTGCCAGCAGCTTGGAAGGACAGGGGGTTGGCTACACCTTC	CASSLEGQGVGYTF
many	TRBD2	TRBJ2-7	TRBV7-2	TGTGCCAGCAGCTTAGGGACTAGCGGGTTCTACGAGCAGTACTTC	CASSLGTSGFYEQYF
NA	NA	TRBJ1-3	TRBV10-3	TGTGCCATCAGTGAGAACCCTTACTCTGGAAACACCATATATTTT	CAISENPYSGNTIYF
few	NA	TRBJ2-5	TRBV24-1	TGTGCCACCAGTGATTCAACCAGGATTGAGACCCAGTACTTC	CATSDSTRIETQYF
NA	NA	TRBJ2-7	TRBV20-1	TGCAGTGCTACGCGCGCCGGGACTCCCTCAGGCGAGCAGTACTTC	CSATRAGTPSGEQYF
few	NA	TRBJ2-5	TRBV6-5	TGTGCCAGCAGTTACTCGCAGGTTCGAGAGACCCAGTACTTC	CASSYSQVRETQYF
NA	TRBD2	TRBJ2-3	TRBV7-9	TGTGCCAGCAGCTTAACGGGGCTAGCGGGAGCAGATACGCAGTATTTT	CASSLTGLAGADTQYF
NA	TRBD1	TRBJ1-1	TRBV7-9	TGTGCCAGCAGCGCCGCGCCCAGGGGGTGGCCTTACACTGAAGCTTTCTTT	CASSAAPRGWPYTEAFF
many	NA	TRBJ1-1	TRBV10-3	TGTGCCATCAGTGAAACCCAGCTTAACACTGAAGCTTTCTTT	CAISETQLNTEAFF
once	NA	TRBJ1-2	TRBV28	TGTGCCAGCCGGGGGCAAGAGGCGGGGGCCAACTATGGCTACACCTTC	CASRGQEAGANYGYTF
NA	TRBD2	TRBJ2-5	TRBV20-1	TGCAGTGCTAGTGGGGGGCTAGAGGTAGCGGGGATGTGGGCCCAGTACTTC	CSASGGLEVAGMWAQYF
NA	NA	TRBJ2-7	TRBV27	TGTGCCAGCAGTTTATATGGCGAGCAGTACTTC	CASSLYGEQYF
NA	NA	TRBJ2-7	TRBV18	TGTGCCAGCTCCTTAAAGGCAGCCGATGAGCAGTACTTC	CASSLKAADEQYF
NA	NA	TRBJ2-2	TRBV7-3	TGTGCCAGCAGCTCCTACCCAGGACGGTCCCTCGGGGAGCTGTTTTTT	CASSSYPGRSLGELFF
NA	TRBD2	TRBJ2-3	TRBV24-1	TGTGCCACCAGTGATAGTAGCGGGAGGGCCAAGTATTTT	CATSDSSGRAKYF
many	TRBD1	TRBJ1-1	TRBV2	TGTGCCAGCCTCACAGGGGCCGGAAACACTGAAGCTTTCTTT	CASLTGAGNTEAFF
NA	NA	TRBJ2-7	TRBV7-2	TGTGCCAGCAGCTCAGGGGTAAGCTCCTACGAGCAGTACTTC	CASSSGVSSYEQYF
NA	TRBD1	TRBJ1-2	TRBV3-1	TGTGCCAGCAGCCAAACAGGGGGCGCCCTCTATGGCTACACCTTC	CASSQTGGALYGYTF
NA	NA	TRBJ2-2	TRBV19	TGTGCCAGTAGCCTATCTGGCCGTATTGGGGAGCTGTTTTTT	CASSLSGRIGELFF
NA	NA	TRBJ1-1	TRBV5-6	TGTGCCAGCAGCCCCTGGACATGGGGCACTGAAGCTTTCTTT	CASSPWTWGTEAFF
many	NA	TRBJ2-4	TRBV12-3/TRBV12-4	TGTGCCAGCAGCCAAAACCGGCAGTCCAGAGCCAAAAACATTCAGTACTTC	CASSQNRQSRAKNIQYF
few	NA	TRBJ2-3	TRBV27	TGTGCCAGCAGTTTCCGACTTCCCCCAGATACGCAGTATTTT	CASSFRLPPDTQYF
NA	NA	TRBJ1-5	TRBV19	TGTGCCAGTAGTTGGGCAGGGGCCAATCAGCCCCAGCATTTT	CASSWAGANQPQHF
many	NA	TRBJ2-2	TRBV12-3/TRBV12-4	TGTGCCAGCAGTTTAGCCGGGGTAAACACCGGGGAGCTGTTTTTT	CASSLAGVNTGELFF
many	TRBD2	TRBJ2-1	TRBV20-1	TGCAGTGCTAGAGATCTCGGCCTAGCGGGAGTGAATGAGCAGTTCTTC	CSARDLGLAGVNEQFF
NA	TRBD2	TRBJ2-1	TRBV5-1	TGCGCCAGCAGCTTGAGCGGGAGCTCAGTATTCTACAATGAGCAGTTCTTC	CASSLSGSSVFYNEQFF
NA	TRBD2	TRBJ2-5	TRBV5-4	TGTGCCAGCAGCCCCGGACTAGCGGGAAAAGAAGAGACCCAGTACTTC	CASSPGLAGKEETQYF
few	NA	TRBJ2-4	TRBV20-1	TGCAGTGCTAGTGGGGGGGCGGCCAAAAACATTCAGTACTTC	CSASGGAAKNIQYF
few	NA	TRBJ2-5	TRBV30	TGTGCCTGGAGTGTACATGATAGGGGTCGGACCCAGTACTTC	CAWSVHDRGRTQYF
NA	NA	TRBJ1-2	TRBV27	TGTGCCAGCAGTTTAAAAAGGGCGGGTGGCTACACCTTC	CASSLKRAGGYTF
NA	TRBD1	TRBJ2-1	TRBV5-1	TGCGCCAGCAGCTTGGCGGACAGGGTGAATGAGCAGTTCTTC	CASSLADRVNEQFF
NA	TRBD1	TRBJ2-3	TRBV29-1	TGCAGCGTTGAAGTTACAGGGGGCACAGATACGCAGTATTTT	CSVEVTGGTDTQYF
NA	TRBD1	TRBJ1-2	TRBV7-2	TGTGCCAGCAGTCCACGGGGACAGGCGAACTATGGCTACACCTTC	CASSPRGQANYGYTF